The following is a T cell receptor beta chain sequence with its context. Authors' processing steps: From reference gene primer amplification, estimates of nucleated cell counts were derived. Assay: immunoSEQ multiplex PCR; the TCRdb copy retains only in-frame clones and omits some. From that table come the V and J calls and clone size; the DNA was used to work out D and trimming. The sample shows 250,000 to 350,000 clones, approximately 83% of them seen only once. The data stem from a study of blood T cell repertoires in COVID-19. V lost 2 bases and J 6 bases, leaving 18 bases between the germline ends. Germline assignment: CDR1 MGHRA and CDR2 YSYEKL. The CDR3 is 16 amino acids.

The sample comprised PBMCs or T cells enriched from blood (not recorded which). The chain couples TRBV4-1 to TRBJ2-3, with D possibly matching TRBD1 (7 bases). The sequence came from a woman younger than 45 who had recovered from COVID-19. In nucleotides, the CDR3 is TGCGCCAGCAGCCAACCGCGGGGCAGGGGGTTCGATACGCAGTATTTT. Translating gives CASSQPRGRGFDTQYF.